The TCR beta chain described here comes from a study of blood T cell repertoires in COVID-19. The length of the CDR3 is 14 residues. From germline, CDR1 is DFQATT and CDR2 SNEGSKA (reference sequence). Trimming cost V 3 bases and J 0 bases, with 9 bases left between them. Sequencing used immunoSEQ multiplex PCR; TCRdb keeps in-frame clones, though not all of them. The sample comprises approximately 240,000 clones, just over 90% of which are singletons, and less than 2.5% rests with the top ten. Resolution of symptoms, clearance, or two negative PCRs was present in recovered Cohort 3 donors. This clonotype was sampled from a woman under 30 who had recovered from COVID-19. J is TRBJ1-3 and V is TRBV20-1, with a tentative D call TRBD1 (5 bases). Sequenced: PBMCs or T cells enriched from blood (not recorded which). CDR3 protein: CSASDRGSGNTIYF. The CDR3 DNA reads as TGCAGTGCTAGTGATAGGGGCTCTGGAAACACCATATATTTT.